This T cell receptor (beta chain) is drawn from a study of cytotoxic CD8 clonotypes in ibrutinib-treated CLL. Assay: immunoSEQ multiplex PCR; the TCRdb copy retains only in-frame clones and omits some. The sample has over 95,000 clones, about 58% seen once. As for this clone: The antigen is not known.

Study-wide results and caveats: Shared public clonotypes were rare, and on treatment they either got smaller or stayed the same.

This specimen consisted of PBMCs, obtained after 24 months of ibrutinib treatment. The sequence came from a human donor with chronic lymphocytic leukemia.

Here the CDR3 reads CASSPLGETQYF. The CDR3, as DNA: TGTGCCAGCAGCCCCCTAGGGGAGACCCAGTACTTC. This chain joins TRBV7-9 and TRBJ2-5; D ambiguous. The germline V gene has CDR1 SEHNR and CDR2 FQNEAQ (reference sequence). V lost 5 bases to trimming and J lost 5 bases, with 9 bases between them. The CDR3 length is 12 residues.